Listed below are T cell receptor beta chains from one sample, sequenced in a study of T cell changes during pregnancy in multiple sclerosis. Here immunoSEQ multiplex PCR was the method, and the copy in TCRdb shows in-frame clones only, minus some. The sample comprises tens of thousands of clones, 80% to 95% of which are singletons, and about 1% rests with the top ten. The sequenced sample was peripheral blood, obtained after pregnancy. These receptors were collected from a female donor in good health, enrolled as a control in a pregnancy study. Each CDR3 is given with its conserved first and last residue. The D gene is left open where the match is weak. Clone size, where shown, is once, few, many, or a class for clones that have expanded.

d_call j_call v_call clone_size cdr3_nt cdr3_aa
TRBD1 TRBJ1-1 TRBV9 few TGTGCCAGCAGCTCGGGACAGGGGGGGACTGAAGCTTTCTTT CASSSGQGGTEAFF
TRBD1 TRBJ2-2 TRBV7-6 few TGTGCCAGCAGCACCGGACAGGGGTTGGCCGGGGAGCTGTTTTTT CASSTGQGLAGELFF
TRBD1 TRBJ2-6 TRBV6-5 - TGTGCCAGCAGTTTACAGGGGGCGAACGGGGCCAACGTCCTGACTTTC CASSLQGANGANVLTF
TRBD1 TRBJ1-4 TRBV18 - TGTGCCAGCTCGCTACAGGGGGCTAGGGAAAAACTGTTTTTT CASSLQGAREKLFF
- TRBJ1-1 TRBV5-5 - TGTGCCAGCAGCTTGTCGGCAGGGATGAACACTGAAGCTTTCTTT CASSLSAGMNTEAFF
- TRBJ2-3 TRBV9 once TGTGCCAGCAGCGTAAAGGACTACTATACGCAGTATTTT CASSVKDYYTQYF
TRBD2 TRBJ2-1 TRBV5-6 - TGTGCCAGCAGCCCCACGGGGGGGTTTACCCTTATCTCCTACAATGAGCAGTTCTTC CASSPTGGFTLISYNEQFF
- TRBJ1-1 TRBV6-1 - TGTGCCACACGGGATGGGGGGGAGAACACTGAAGCTTTCTTT CATRDGGENTEAFF
- TRBJ2-5 TRBV7-9 once TGTGCCAGCAGCTTTGGAGGTGTCGAGACCCAGTACTTC CASSFGGVETQYF
TRBD2 TRBJ2-3 TRBV9 - TGTGCCAGCAGCGTGGGACTAGCGGGGGCCTTCACAGATACGCAGTATTTT CASSVGLAGAFTDTQYF
- TRBJ1-5 TRBV18 - TGTGCCAGCTCACCCCCGGGACACACGCCCAATCAGCCCCAGCATTTT CASSPPGHTPNQPQHF
TRBD2 TRBJ2-7 TRBV18 - TGTGCCAGCTCCGAATTAGGACTAGCGGGGAACTCCTACGAGCAGTACTTC CASSELGLAGNSYEQYF
TRBD1 TRBJ1-1 TRBV18 - TGTGCCAGCTCCTCCGGGACAGGGCCCAACACTGAAGCTTTCTTT CASSSGTGPNTEAFF
- TRBJ1-1 TRBV15 once TGTGCCACCAGCATGGTCTATAACACTGAAGCTTTCTTT CATSMVYNTEAFF
TRBD2 TRBJ2-1 TRBV4-2 - TGTGCCAGCAGCCAAACCGGGACTACCTACAATGAGCAGTTCTTC CASSQTGTTYNEQFF
- TRBJ2-3 TRBV18 - TGTGCCAGCTCACCCCTCATCAGGGCAGATACGCAGTATTTT CASSPLIRADTQYF
TRBD1 TRBJ2-6 TRBV11-2 - TGTGCCAGCAGCCCGGACAGGTTCCGTCCTGCCAACGTCCTGACTTTC CASSPDRFRPANVLTF
- TRBJ1-5 TRBV30 - TGTGCCTGGAGTGTTTCCCGGACAGACGGGGGCAATCAGCCCCAGCATTTT CAWSVSRTDGGNQPQHF
- TRBJ2-2 TRBV5-1 - TGCGCCAGCAGCTTGGGGACACCGAGGAACACCGGGGAGCTGTTTTTT CASSLGTPRNTGELFF
TRBD2 TRBJ2-5 TRBV18 - TGTGCCAGCTCACAGACCCTGGCGGGGGGCCTGGAGACCCAGTACTTC CASSQTLAGGLETQYF
- TRBJ1-5 TRBV4-1 - TGCGCCAGCAGCCAAGCCGTTAGCAATCAGCCCCAGCATTTT CASSQAVSNQPQHF
- TRBJ1-5 TRBV6-5 - TGTGCCAGCAGGCGAAATAGCAATCAGCCCCAGCATTTT CASRRNSNQPQHF
TRBD2 TRBJ2-3 TRBV9 - TGTGCCAGCAGCCCCAGGGAGGGAGGTACGCAGTATTTT CASSPREGGTQYF
- TRBJ2-7 TRBV6-5 once TGTGCCAGCGGATACTCCGGAGGGCTTTACGAGCAGTACTTC CASGYSGGLYEQYF
- TRBJ2-7 TRBV7-2 - TGTGCCAGCAGCTTAGAGGCCGCTAGCCGGATAGGCGAGCAGTACTTC CASSLEAASRIGEQYF
- TRBJ1-3 TRBV7-8 - TGTGCCAGCAGCTTGCGCGGAGTGGGTCTCTCTGGAAACACCATATATTTT CASSLRGVGLSGNTIYF
TRBD2 TRBJ2-7 TRBV28 - TGTGCCAGCAGGCTACTAGCGGGAGGGCCCCACGAGCAGTACTTC CASRLLAGGPHEQYF
TRBD2 TRBJ2-5 TRBV15 - TGTGCCACCAGCAGAGCCGGGAGGAGGGGAGAGACCCAGTACTTC CATSRAGRRGETQYF
TRBD1 TRBJ1-2 TRBV6-1 - TGTGCCAGCAGTACGATGGACAGGGGAAGGGACGGCTACACCTTC CASSTMDRGRDGYTF
- TRBJ2-6 TRBV2 - TGTGCCAGCAGTGATTCCTGGGCCAACGTCCTGACTTTC CASSDSWANVLTF
- TRBJ2-5 TRBV12-2 - TGTGCAAGTCGCACCTCGGGTCCCGGGGGGGCGGAAGAGACCCAGTACTTC CASRTSGPGGAEETQYF
- TRBJ1-3 TRBV28 - TGTGCCAGCAGTTTATTGGAGGAGGGAACTGGAAACACCATATATTTT CASSLLEEGTGNTIYF
TRBD2 TRBJ2-5 TRBV6-4 - TGTGCCAGCAGTGACTGGGCTAGCGGGGGCACCCGGGGAGAGACCCAGTACTTC CASSDWASGGTRGETQYF
TRBD1 TRBJ1-3 TRBV6-6 - TGTGCCAGCAGTAAGGACAGGGCGTCTGGAAACACCATATATTTT CASSKDRASGNTIYF
TRBD2 TRBJ2-3 TRBV4-3 - TGCGCCAGCAGCCCCAGCGGGAGTGGCGGAGATACGCAGTATTTT CASSPSGSGGDTQYF
- TRBJ2-1 TRBV4-1 - TGCGCCAGCAGCCAAGAGGAGAACCTCAATGAGCAGTTCTTC CASSQEENLNEQFF
TRBD1 TRBJ1-1 TRBV30 few TGTGCCTGGAGTCCGACAGGGGGGTACACTGAAGCTTTCTTT CAWSPTGGYTEAFF